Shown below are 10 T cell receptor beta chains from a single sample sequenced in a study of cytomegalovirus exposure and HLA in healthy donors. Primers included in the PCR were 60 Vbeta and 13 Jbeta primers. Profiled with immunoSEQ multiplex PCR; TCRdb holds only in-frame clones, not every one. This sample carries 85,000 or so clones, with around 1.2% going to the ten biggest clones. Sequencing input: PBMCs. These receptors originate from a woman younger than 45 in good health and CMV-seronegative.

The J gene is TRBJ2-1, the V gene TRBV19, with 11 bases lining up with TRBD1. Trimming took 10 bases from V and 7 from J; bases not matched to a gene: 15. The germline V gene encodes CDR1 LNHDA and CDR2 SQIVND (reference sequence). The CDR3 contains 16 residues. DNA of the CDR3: TGTGCCACAGGGCGGACAGGGGGCGCGACAGGGAATGAGCAGTTCTTC. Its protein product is CATGRTGGATGNEQFF. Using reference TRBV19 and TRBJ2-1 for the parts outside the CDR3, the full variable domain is DGGITQSPKYLFRKEGQNVTLSCEQNLNHDAMYWYRQDPGQGLRLIYYSQIVNDFQKGDIAEGYSVSREKKESFPLTVTSAQKNPTAFYLCATGRTGGATGNEQFFGPGTRLTVL.

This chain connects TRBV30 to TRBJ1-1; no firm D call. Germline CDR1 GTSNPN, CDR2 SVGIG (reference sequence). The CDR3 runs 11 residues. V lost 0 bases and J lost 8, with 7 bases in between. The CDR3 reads CAWSVLREAFF. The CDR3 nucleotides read TGTGCCTGGAGTGTTCTGAGAGAAGCTTTCTTT.

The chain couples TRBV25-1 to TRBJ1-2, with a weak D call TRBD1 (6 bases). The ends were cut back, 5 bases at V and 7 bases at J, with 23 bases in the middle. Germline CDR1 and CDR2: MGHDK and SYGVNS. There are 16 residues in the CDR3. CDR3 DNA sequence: TGTGCCAGCAGTCTCTCAGTGGGGCAGGGGCTTGGTGGCTACACCTTC. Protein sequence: CASSLSVGQGLGGYTF.

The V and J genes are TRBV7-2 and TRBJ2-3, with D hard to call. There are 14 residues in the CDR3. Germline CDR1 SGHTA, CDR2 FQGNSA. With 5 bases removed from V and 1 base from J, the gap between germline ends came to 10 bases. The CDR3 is CASSLESGTDTQYF. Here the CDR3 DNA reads TGTGCCAGCAGCCTCGAAAGCGGCACAGATACGCAGTATTTT. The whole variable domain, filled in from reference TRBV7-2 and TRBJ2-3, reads GAGVSQSPSNKVTEKGKDVELRCDPISGHTALYWYRQSLGQGLEFLIYFQGNSAPDKSGLPSDRFSAERTGGSVSTLTIQRTQQEDSAVYLCASSLESGTDTQYFGPGTRLTVL.

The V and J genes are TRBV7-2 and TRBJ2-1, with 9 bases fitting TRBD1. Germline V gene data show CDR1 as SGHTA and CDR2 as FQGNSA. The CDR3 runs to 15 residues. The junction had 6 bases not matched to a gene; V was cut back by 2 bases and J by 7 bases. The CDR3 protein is CASSLTGTGRNEQFF. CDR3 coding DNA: TGTGCCAGCAGCTTAACCGGGACAGGGCGGAATGAGCAGTTCTTC.

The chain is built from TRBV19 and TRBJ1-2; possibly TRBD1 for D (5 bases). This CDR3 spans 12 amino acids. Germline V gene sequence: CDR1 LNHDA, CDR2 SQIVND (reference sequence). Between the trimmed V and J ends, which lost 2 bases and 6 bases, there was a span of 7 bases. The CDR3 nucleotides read TGTGCCAGTAGTATACCGGGGGATGGCTACACCTTC. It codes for CASSIPGDGYTF.

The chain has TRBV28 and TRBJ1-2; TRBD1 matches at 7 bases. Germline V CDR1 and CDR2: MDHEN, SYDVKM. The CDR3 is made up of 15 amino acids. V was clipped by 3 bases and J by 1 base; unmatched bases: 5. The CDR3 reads CASSFMSGGNYGYTF. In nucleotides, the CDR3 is TGTGCCAGCAGTTTCATGTCAGGGGGTAACTATGGCTACACCTTC.

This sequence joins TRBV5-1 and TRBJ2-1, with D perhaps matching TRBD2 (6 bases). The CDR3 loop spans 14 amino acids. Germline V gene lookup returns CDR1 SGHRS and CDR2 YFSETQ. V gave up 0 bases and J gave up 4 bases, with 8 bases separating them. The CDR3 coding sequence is TGCGCCAGCAGCTTGGGCGGGGATTACAATGAGCAGTTCTTC. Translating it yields CASSLGGDYNEQFF.

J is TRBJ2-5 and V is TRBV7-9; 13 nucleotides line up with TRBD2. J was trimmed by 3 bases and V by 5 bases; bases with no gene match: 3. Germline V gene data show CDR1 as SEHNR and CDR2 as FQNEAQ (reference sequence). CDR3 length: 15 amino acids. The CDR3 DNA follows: TGTGCCAGCAGCCGTGGGACTAGCGGGGAAGAGACCCAGTACTTC. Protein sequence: CASSRGTSGEETQYF.

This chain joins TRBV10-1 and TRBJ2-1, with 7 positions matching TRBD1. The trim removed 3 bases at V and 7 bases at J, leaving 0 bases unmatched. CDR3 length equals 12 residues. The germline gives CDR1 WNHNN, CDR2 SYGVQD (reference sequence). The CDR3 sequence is CASSDRGNEQFF. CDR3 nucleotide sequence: TGCGCCAGCAGTGACAGGGGGAATGAGCAGTTCTTC.